The 13 T cell receptor beta chains below were found in one sample sequenced in a study of PD-L1 blockade in urothelial cancer (TCRdb year 2017). What this sample's time point label stands for: peripheral blood 6 weeks after treatment start. The method behind the library was the immunoSEQ multiplex PCR assay. This is the immuneACCESS table as TCRdb keeps it, with only in-frame sequences that have V and J called. A part of the clones is gone; compared with another copy, unresolved V genes explain less than half, and the rest is unexplained. The sample table lists about 91,000 clones, approximately 87% of them with a count of one. Of the sample, around 8.1% falls within the top ten clones. The input for sequencing was PBMCs, taken around atezolizumab (anti-PD-L1) treatment. The receptors stem from a man between 70 and 80 years old with urothelial cancer.

The V gene is TRBV7-2, the J gene TRBJ2-7; maybe TRBD1 (5 bases). The CDR3 spans 14 residues. The germline V gene encodes CDR1 SGHTA and CDR2 FQGNSA. The germline V and J ends were trimmed by 2 bases and 3 bases, with 11 bases remaining between them. The CDR3 coding sequence is TGTGCCAGCAGCTTACAGGGATCTCTCTACGAGCAGTACTTC. Its translation is CASSLQGSLYEQYF.

The V call is TRBV9, the J call TRBJ2-3; D may be TRBD1 (6 bases). V shed 3 bases and J shed 3 bases, with 17 bases lying between them. The CDR3 runs to 16 residues. CDR1 SGDLS and CDR2 YYNGEE come from the germline V gene. CDR3 coding DNA: TGTGCCAGCAGCGGAGCATGGACAGAAAAAACAGATACGCAGTATTTT. Protein sequence: CASSGAWTEKTDTQYF.

In its sample, this clone was seen once. J is TRBJ2-7 and V is TRBV9, with D tentatively TRBD2 (6 bases). Germline lookup yields CDR1 SGDLS and CDR2 YYNGEE. This CDR3 region has 15 residues. The V gene lost 4 bases and the J gene lost 0 bases, with 14 bases spanning the gap. Here the CDR3 reads CASSPGTGHSYEQYF. In nucleotides, the CDR3 is TGTGCCAGCAGCCCTGGGACTGGCCACTCCTACGAGCAGTACTTC.

DNA of the CDR3: TGTGCCAGCAGCTTAGTTCGGCAGGGGAATTCACCCCTCCACTTT. It encodes CASSLVRQGNSPLHF. The V gene is TRBV11-2, the J gene TRBJ1-6; possibly TRBD1 for D (6 bases). Germline CDR1 SGHAT, CDR2 FQNNGV. Between the trimmed V and J ends, which lost 1 base and 7 bases, there was a span of 11 bases. The CDR3 is made up of 15 amino acids.

The V call is TRBV7-2, the J call TRBJ1-4; weak D call: TRBD1 (5 bases). The CDR3 sequence is 14 residues long. V lost 2 bases and J lost 5, with 9 bases in between. Germline CDR1 reads SGHTA; CDR2 reads FQGNSA. The CDR3 region is CASSLRGGNEKLFF. The CDR3 DNA reads TGTGCCAGCAGCTTACGGGGGGGAAATGAAAAACTGTTTTTT.

The chain uses TRBV6-5 and TRBJ2-1; no clear D. V shed 3 bases and J shed 6 bases, with 15 bases lying between them. The CDR3 loop spans 15 amino acids. Looked up from germline, CDR1 is MNHEY and CDR2 is SVGAGI. CDR3 DNA: TGTGCCAGCAGTTATGACGAGTTGGGCCTCAATGAGCAGTTCTTC. Encoded protein: CASSYDELGLNEQFF.

V and J are TRBV2 and TRBJ2-1; no reliable D call. The CDR3 length is 12 residues. Germline-derived CDR1 and CDR2 are SNHLY and FYNNEI. V was cut by 8 bases and J by 6 bases, with 11 bases left in between. The CDR3 sequence is CASFSRFNEQFF. CDR3 DNA: TGTGCCAGCTTTTCCAGATTCAATGAGCAGTTCTTC.

This clone was seen a few times. The V and J genes are TRBV7-2 and TRBJ2-3, with 8 bases aligning to TRBD2. J was trimmed by 1 base and V by 2 bases; bases with no gene match: 2. Germline V gene lookup returns CDR1 SGHTA and CDR2 FQGNSA. This CDR3 has 15 amino acids. In nucleotides, the CDR3 is TGTGCCAGCAGCTTAAATAGCGGGGGCACAGATACGCAGTATTTT. It yields the protein CASSLNSGGTDTQYF.

This chain uses TRBV15 with TRBJ1-4, with no clear D. Germline loops: CDR1 LNHNV, CDR2 YYDKDF (reference sequence). The CDR3 runs 14 residues. The ends were cut back, 4 bases at V and 6 bases at J, with 12 bases in the middle. DNA of the CDR3: TGTGCCACCAGCACCCCCGGGTCTCATGAAAAACTGTTTTTT. Translating it yields CATSTPGSHEKLFF.

This chain links TRBV7-3 with TRBJ2-1; TRBD2 matches at 7 bases. V was pared by 0 bases and J by 10 bases, with 6 bases of the junction left unmatched. CDR3 size: 14 residues. Germline CDR1 is SGHTA and CDR2 is FQGTGA. CDR3 residues: CASSLTGLAEEQFF. CDR3 bases: TGTGCCAGCAGCTTAACTGGGCTAGCGGAAGAGCAGTTCTTC.

The V gene is TRBV6-4, the J gene TRBJ1-2; the D gene is possibly TRBD1 (5 bases). Germline CDR1 reads MRHNA; CDR2 reads SNTAGT. Trimming took 3 bases from V and 5 from J, leaving 13 bases between them. This CDR3 contains 14 residues. CDR3 bases: TGTGCCAGCAGTGAAGGGGTACCTAGGTATGGCTACACCTTC. Amino acids: CASSEGVPRYGYTF.

This chain links TRBV18 with TRBJ2-2; the D gene is possibly TRBD2 (5 bases). In germline, CDR1 is KGHSH, CDR2 LQKENI. This CDR3 comprises 16 residues. The V gene lost 6 bases and the J gene lost 4 bases, with 18 bases spanning the gap. In DNA form, the CDR3 reads TGTGCCAGCTCCCGTCGCTGGGAGAAAGCCACCGGGGAGCTGTTTTTT. This encodes CASSRRWEKATGELFF. The variable domain in full, completed from reference TRBV18 and TRBJ2-2, reads NAGVMQNPRHLVRRRGQEARLRCSPMKGHSHVYWYRQLPEEGLKFMVYLQKENIIDESGMPKERFSAEFPKEGPSILRIQQVVRGDSAAYFCASSRRWEKATGELFFGEGSRLTVL.

The V call is TRBV29-1, the J call TRBJ2-7; D ambiguous. V was clipped by 5 bases and J by 0 bases, with 5 bases between them. The CDR3 is 11 amino acids. Germline V lookup: CDR1 SQVTM, CDR2 ANQGSEA. Here the CDR3 DNA reads TGCAGCGTTACCGGCTCCTACGAGCAGTACTTC. The encoded protein is CSVTGSYEQYF.